These 29 T cell receptor beta chains were all obtained from the same sample, sequenced in a study of tumor-infiltrating lymphocytes in primary liver carcinoma. A constant-region primer served to make TCR beta cDNA from about 0.45 ug total RNA. Construction of TCR beta libraries relied on three successive nested multiplex PCR rounds employing slightly modified ARM-PCR. The first two PCR rounds used TRBV1-TRBV30 primers with a Cbeta primer, roughly 10 cycles each. TCRdb reprocessed the multiplex PCR reads via MiXCR and lists one record per CDR3 protein. The sample has about 96,000 distinct CDR3 sequences; 55% to 75% are singletons. Between roughly 20 and 33 mg of unsorted bulk tissue served as the source from which RNA and DNA were co-extracted. Sequenced input: tumor-adjacent normal liver tissue. All receptors derive from a man in his forties with primary liver carcinoma and hepatitis B virus infection.

The sample holds one count of this clonotype. A junction end diverges from the germline sequence, so it may reflect a read error. The chain joins TRBV11-2 to TRBJ2-7, with a possible D match to TRBD2 (5 bases). The CDR3 totals 15 residues. The V gene's germline CDR1 is SGHAT and CDR2 FQNNGV. CDR3 in DNA: TGTGCCAGCAGCATGGCTGCATCTAGCTCCTACGAGCACTACTTC. Its translation is CASSMAASSSYEHYF.

A word on this clonotype: A read error is possible here, since a much larger clone lies one base away. The chain joins TRBV24-1 to TRBJ2-1, with D tentatively TRBD2 (5 bases). Germline V lookup: CDR1 KGHDR, CDR2 SFDVKD. Trimming stripped 5 bases from V and 2 bases from J, with 21 bases between. The CDR3 totals 18 residues. The CDR3 here is CATSGASEGSGPYNEQFF. The DNA of the CDR3 is TGTGCCACCAGTGGCGCATCGGAAGGGAGTGGGCCCTACAATGAGCAGTTCTTC.

Worth noting for this clonotype: Likely a read error: the CDR3 ends without its conserved phenylalanine or tryptophan. The limits of the CDR3 on the DNA are not certain, so only TCRdb's listed CDR3 is given. The V call is TRBV12-3 or TRBV12-4, the J call TRBJ2-1; the tabulated D call, TRBD1, remains unverified against the DNA. The CDR3 spans 18 residues, counting both ends. CDR3 amino acids: CASSPRGAGEGSYNERFL.

This chain joins TRBV10-3 and TRBJ2-3; possible D gene TRBD2, 5 bases. Germline assignment: CDR1 ENHRY and CDR2 SYGVKD. CDR3 size: 14 residues. With 6 bases removed from V and 6 bases from J, the gap between germline ends came to 16 bases. The CDR3 reads CAISENSVGDTQYF. CDR3 bases: TGTGCCATCAGCGAGAATAGCGTGGGGGATACGCAGTATTTT.

This chain uses TRBV11-2 with TRBJ2-1; D ambiguous. Germline V CDR1 and CDR2: SGHAT, FQNNGV. The ends were cut back, 6 bases at V and 1 base at J, with 13 bases in the middle. The CDR3 runs to 15 residues. The CDR3: CASSRASRSYNEQFF. The DNA for the CDR3 is TGTGCCAGCAGTCGGGCAAGCAGATCCTACAATGAGCAGTTCTTC.

Turning to this clonotype: The conserved closing phenylalanine or tryptophan is absent in this CDR3, likely reflecting a read error. The V call is TRBV11-2, the J call TRBJ2-7; D unresolved. Germline V gene data show CDR1 as SGHAT and CDR2 as FQNNGV. The CDR3 runs 13 residues. CDR3 in amino acids: CTSSLVASYEQYS. Written as DNA, the CDR3 is TGTACCAGCAGCTTAGTGGCCTCCTACGAGCAGTACTCC.

The chain has TRBV6-6 and TRBJ1-2, with TRBD1 matching 8 bases. The V and J ends lost 10 bases and 1 base, in that order; junction bases with no gene match: 14. The V gene's germline CDR1 is MNHNY and CDR2 SVGAGI (reference sequence). The CDR3 spans 16 residues. CDR3 loop: CANTYSAGGDNYGYTF. The CDR3 DNA reads as TGTGCCAACACTTACTCGGCAGGGGGCGATAACTATGGCTACACCTTC.

This clonotype was recorded once. Sequence at one end of the junction differs from germline and may be a read error. V usage is TRBV11-2 and J usage is TRBJ2-1, with D tentatively TRBD1 (5 bases). This CDR3 comprises 15 residues. CDR1 and CDR2 (germline): SGHAT, FQNNGV. The DNA for the CDR3 is TGTGCCAGCAACTTAGGCCAGGGATCCGACAATGAGCAGTTCTTC. Amino acid sequence: CASNLGQGSDNEQFF.

Comment on this clonotype: One junction end does not reproduce the germline sequence, and a read error may be involved. The V and J genes are TRBV11-3 and TRBJ2-1; a weak D match, TRBD1 (5 bases). CDR1 is SGHNT, CDR2 YENEEA, per germline. The CDR3 is 16 residues long. The DNA for the CDR3 is TGTGCCAGCAGCTCAGGAAATGGGGCAGGGTCAAATGAGAAGTTCTTC. It yields the protein CASSSGNGAGSNEKFF.

The chain has TRBV18 and TRBJ2-1; tentatively, D is TRBD1 (6 bases). The CDR3 loop spans 12 amino acids. Germline CDR1 is KGHSH and CDR2 is LQKENI. The V end was cut by 6 bases, the J end by 7 bases, with 10 bases between. CDR3 loop: CASSYGQNEQFF. Here the CDR3 DNA reads TGTGCCAGCTCGTATGGACAGAATGAGCAGTTCTTC.

Comment on this clonotype: The conserved final phenylalanine or tryptophan is absent from the CDR3, which likely points to a read error. The limits of the CDR3 on the DNA are not certain, so only TCRdb's listed CDR3 is given. The V call is TRBV28, the J call TRBJ2-3. The CDR3 is 12 residues long, ends included. Germline V CDR1 and CDR2: MDHEN, SYDVKM. The CDR3 spells CASLPWDGAQYL.

Turning to this clonotype: Sequence at one end of the junction differs from germline and may be a read error. V and J are TRBV11-2 and TRBJ2-7, with D possibly TRBD2 on 6 matching bases. CDR1 and CDR2 from the germline V gene are SGHAT and FQNNGV. The CDR3 extends over 15 amino acids. The CDR3 is CASSLDGTLPYEQCF. CDR3 nucleotides: TGTGCCAGCAGCCTCGACGGGACTCTACCCTACGAGCAGTGTTTC. Full variable domain (missing parts from reference TRBV11-2 and TRBJ2-7): EAGVAQSPRYKIIEKRQSVAFWCNPISGHATLYWYQQILGQGPKLLIQFQNNGVVDDSQLPKDRFSAERLKGVDSTLKIQPAKLEDSAVYLCASSLDGTLPYEQCFGPGTRLTVT.

V is TRBV4-2 and J is TRBJ2-7; D is unclear. The CDR3 consists of 15 residues. V shed 4 bases and J shed 2 bases, with 15 bases lying between them. Germline CDR1 is LGHNA and CDR2 is YNFKEQ. Here the CDR3 DNA reads TGTGCCAGCAGCCTCGACGGGTCCCGCACCTACGAGCAGTACTTC. Translating it yields CASSLDGSRTYEQYF.

This clonotype turned up a few times. This chain uses TRBV5-1 with TRBJ2-3; TRBD1 matches at 7 bases. Germline V CDR1 and CDR2: SGHRS, YFSETQ. The CDR3 runs 14 residues. V was clipped by 2 bases and J by 2 bases; unmatched bases: 2. The CDR3 reads CASSFGQDTDTQYF. CDR3 in DNA: TGCGCCAGCAGCTTCGGACAGGACACAGATACGCAGTATTTT.

As to this clonotype: The CDR3 does not end in the conserved phenylalanine or tryptophan, so this is likely a read error. No DNA is shown, since the ends of the CDR3 on it are uncertain; the CDR3 is the one TCRdb lists. The chain has TRBV6-5 and TRBJ1-1. The CDR3 totals 14 residues, both ends included. Germline loops: CDR1 MNHEY, CDR2 SVGAGI. The CDR3 region is CASSSPTGTTEALL.

This clonotype has ten or more counts. This sequence joins TRBV10-2 and TRBJ2-7; a weak D match, TRBD2 (5 bases). The V end was cut by 8 bases, the J end by 3 bases, with 8 bases between. The CDR3 length is 11 residues. Germline V gene sequence: CDR1 WSHSY, CDR2 SAAADI. The CDR3 sequence: CASRTYYEQYF. For the CDR3, the DNA is TGCGCCAGCCGGACTTACTACGAGCAGTACTTC.

This clonotype was detected a few times. At one end the junction does not follow the germline gene, possibly because of a read error. This sequence joins TRBV11-1 and TRBJ2-6, with a tentative D call TRBD2 (6 bases). Germline-derived CDR1 and CDR2 are SGHAT and FQDESV (reference sequence). The CDR3 length is 19 residues. CDR3 protein: CASGPRGSGVNSGANVLTF. The CDR3 nucleotides read TGCGCCAGCGGCCCCCGGGGGAGCGGTGTTAACTCTGGGGCCAACGTCCTGACTTTC.

Regarding this clonotype: It may be a read error: a sequence one base away is much more abundant. The DNA for the CDR3 is TGTGCCAACTCACCAACAGGTTCTGGCGAGCAGTACTTC. It specifies CANSPTGSGEQYF. The chain carries TRBV18 and TRBJ2-7; D is possibly TRBD1 (5 bases). Germline CDR1 is KGHSH and CDR2 is LQKENI. This CDR3 spans 13 amino acids.

The gene calls are TRBV28 and TRBJ2-5; D is unresolved. V lost 8 bases and J lost 5, with 9 bases in between. CDR3 size: 11 residues. CDR1 and CDR2 from the germline V gene are MDHEN and SYDVKM. CDR3 coding DNA: TGTGCCAGCGGACGGTCGGAGACCCAGTACTTC. This translates into CASGRSETQYF.

Concerning this clonotype: A much larger clone lies a single base off, so this may be a read error. This rearrangement joins TRBV12-3 or TRBV12-4 to TRBJ2-2; 7 positions match TRBD1. This CDR3 region has 14 residues. In DNA, the CDR3 is TGTACCAGCAGCCCCGACAGGGAGCCCGGGGAGCTGTTTTTT. Translated: CTSSPDREPGELFF.

The chain employs TRBV28 and TRBJ2-3; 7 bases fit TRBD2. J was trimmed by 5 bases and V by 5 bases; bases with no gene match: 16. The CDR3 length is 17 residues. Germline loops: CDR1 MDHEN, CDR2 SYDVKM. CDR3 in amino acids: CASSPPPYGRVRDTQYF. CDR3 in DNA: TGTGCCAGCAGTCCCCCCCCGTATGGGAGGGTCAGAGATACGCAGTATTTT.

Note on this clonotype: The conserved final phenylalanine or tryptophan is absent from the CDR3, which likely points to a read error. The rearrangement links TRBV15 to TRBJ2-7; 10 positions match TRBD2. The V gene's germline CDR1 is LNHNV and CDR2 YYDKDF (reference sequence). This CDR3 is built from 15 residues. V dropped 4 bases and J dropped 3; count of bases not matched to a gene: 6. CDR3 sequence reads: CATSTLTSGNYEQYI. The CDR3 nucleotides read TGTGCCACCAGCACTCTAACTAGCGGGAACTACGAGCAGTACATC.

About this clonotype: This may be a read error, as it is one base from a much larger clone. This chain links TRBV6-5 with TRBJ1-3, with D perhaps matching TRBD1 (5 bases). CDR1 is MNHEY, CDR2 SVGAGI, per germline. The CDR3 length is 15 residues. CDR3 DNA sequence: TGTGCCAGCAGACAATCTTGGGACTCTGGGAACACCATATATTTT. This codes for CASRQSWDSGNTIYF.

The chain is built from TRBV11-2 and TRBJ2-7, with D possibly matching TRBD1 (6 bases). The ends were cut back, 6 bases at V and 0 bases at J, with 21 bases in the middle. The CDR3 runs to 17 residues. Germline CDR1 reads SGHAT; CDR2 reads FQNNGV. This CDR3 reads CASSLDSGTPSSYEQYF. CDR3 sequence (DNA): TGTGCCAGCAGTCTAGACTCCGGGACACCCAGCTCCTACGAGCAGTACTTC.

This clonotype appeared once. This rearrangement joins TRBV30 to TRBJ1-2, with 7 bases identical to TRBD1. Trimming took 4 bases from V and 3 from J; bases not matched to a gene: 5. CDR3 length equals 13 residues. Germline values: CDR1 GTSNPN, CDR2 SVGIG (reference sequence). This CDR3 is CAWIGQDYYGYTF. Written as DNA, the CDR3 is TGTGCCTGGATAGGACAGGACTACTATGGCTACACCTTC.

The chain recombines TRBV28 with TRBJ1-2, with 7 bases that match TRBD1. This CDR3 is built from 14 residues. The junction had 13 bases not matched to a gene; V was cut back by 7 bases and J by 8 bases. Germline loops: CDR1 MDHEN, CDR2 SYDVKM. The CDR3 loop reads CASTSGQAGRGYTF. CDR3 sequence (DNA): TGTGCCAGCACCTCAGGACAGGCCGGGCGCGGCTACACCTTC.

This clonotype was found once. A much larger clone differs by one base, so this may be a read error. This chain connects TRBV1 to TRBJ1-1; TRBD1, the table's D call, lacks a check against the DNA. TRBV1 is designated a pseudogene. This CDR3 comprises 13 residues. The DNA for the CDR3 is TGCACCGGCAGCCACGCCAGGGGCACTGAAGCTTTCTTT. This sequence encodes CTGSHARGTEAFF.

The genes are TRBV9 and TRBJ2-3; tentative D call: TRBD2 (6 bases). CDR3 length: 12 residues. Per germline, CDR1 SGDLS and CDR2 YYNGEE. Trimming took off 3 bases at V and 8 bases at J, with 10 bases between the two ends. The CDR3 DNA reads as TGTGCCAGCAGCGGTCTGGAGGGTACGCAGTATTTT. Its protein is CASSGLEGTQYF.

Comment on this clonotype: A read error may produce the germline difference seen at one junction end. The gene calls are TRBV29-1 and TRBJ2-3, with D unclear. Germline V gene sequence: CDR1 SQVTM, CDR2 ANQGSEA. The CDR3 spans 13 residues. CDR3 amino acids: CSVNVVGTNTQYF. In nucleotides, the CDR3 is TGCAGCGTCAACGTGGTAGGCACAAATACGCAGTATTTT.